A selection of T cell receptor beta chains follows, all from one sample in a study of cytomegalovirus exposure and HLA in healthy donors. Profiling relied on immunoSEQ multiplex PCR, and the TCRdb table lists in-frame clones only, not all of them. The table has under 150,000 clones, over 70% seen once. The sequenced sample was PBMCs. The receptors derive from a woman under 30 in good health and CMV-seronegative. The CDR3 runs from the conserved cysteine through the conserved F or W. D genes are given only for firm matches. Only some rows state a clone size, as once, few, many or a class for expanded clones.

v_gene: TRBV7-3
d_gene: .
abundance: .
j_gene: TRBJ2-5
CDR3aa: CASSLTFAGETQYF
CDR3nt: TGTGCCAGCAGCTTAACTTTCGCGGGAGAGACCCAGTACTTC

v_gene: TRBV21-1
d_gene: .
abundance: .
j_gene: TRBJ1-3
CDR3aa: CASSQVGQGTTSGNTIYF
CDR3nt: .

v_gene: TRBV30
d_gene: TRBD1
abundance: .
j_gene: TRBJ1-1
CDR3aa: CAWSPLGQARTEAFF
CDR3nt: TGTGCCTGGAGTCCATTGGGACAGGCTCGAACTGAAGCTTTCTTT

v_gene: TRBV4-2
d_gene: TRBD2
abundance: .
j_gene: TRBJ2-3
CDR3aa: CASSQSVTAGAITDTQYF
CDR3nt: TGTGCCAGCAGCCAAAGCGTTACAGCGGGGGCGATCACAGATACGCAGTATTTT

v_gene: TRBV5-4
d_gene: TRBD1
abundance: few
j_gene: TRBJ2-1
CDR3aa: CASSLDLPGQGGDEQFF
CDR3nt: TGTGCCAGCAGCTTGGACCTACCGGGACAGGGGGGCGATGAGCAGTTCTTC

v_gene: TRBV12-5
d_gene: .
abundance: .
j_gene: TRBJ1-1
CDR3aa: CASGLETVAEAFF
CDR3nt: TGTGCTAGTGGTTTGGAGACAGTCGCCGAAGCTTTCTTT

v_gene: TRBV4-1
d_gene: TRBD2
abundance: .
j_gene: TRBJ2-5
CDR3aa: CASSHPRTSFRETQYF
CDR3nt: TGCGCCAGCAGCCACCCCAGGACTAGCTTCCGAGAGACCCAGTACTTC

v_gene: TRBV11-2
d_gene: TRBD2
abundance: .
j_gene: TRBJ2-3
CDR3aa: CASSPGLAGPQVTDTQYF
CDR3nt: TGTGCCAGCAGCCCCGGACTAGCGGGCCCTCAGGTCACAGATACGCAGTATTTT

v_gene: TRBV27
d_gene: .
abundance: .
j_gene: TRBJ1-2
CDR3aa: CASSPRLGGYTF
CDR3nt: TGTGCCAGCAGTCCAAGACTAGGTGGCTACACCTTC

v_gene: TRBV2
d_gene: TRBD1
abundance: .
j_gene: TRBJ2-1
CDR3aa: CASSMGQSFYNEQFF
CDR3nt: TGTGCCAGCAGTATGGGACAGAGCTTCTACAATGAGCAGTTCTTC

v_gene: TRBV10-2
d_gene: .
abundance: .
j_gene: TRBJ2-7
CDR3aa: CASSELAVEQYF
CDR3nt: TGCGCCAGCAGTGAGTTGGCCGTCGAGCAGTACTTC

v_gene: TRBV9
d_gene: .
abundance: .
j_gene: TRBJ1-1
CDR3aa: CASSVTGNTEAFF
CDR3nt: TGTGCCAGCAGCGTTACAGGCAACACTGAAGCTTTCTTT

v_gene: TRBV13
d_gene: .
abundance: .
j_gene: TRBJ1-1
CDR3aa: CASSSVGLPFLGAFF
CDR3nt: TGTGCCAGCAGCTCAGTGGGCCTCCCTTTTTTAGGAGCTTTCTTT